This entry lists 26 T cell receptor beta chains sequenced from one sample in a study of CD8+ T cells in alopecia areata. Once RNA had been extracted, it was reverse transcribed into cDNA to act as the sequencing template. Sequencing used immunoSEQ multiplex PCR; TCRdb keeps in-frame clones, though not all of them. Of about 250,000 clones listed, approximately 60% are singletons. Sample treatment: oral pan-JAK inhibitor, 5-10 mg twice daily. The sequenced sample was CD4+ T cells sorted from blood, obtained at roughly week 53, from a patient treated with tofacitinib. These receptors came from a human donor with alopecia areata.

The CDR3: CSTRHNQETQYF. DNA of the CDR3: TGCAGCACCAGACACAACCAAGAGACCCAGTACTTC. The chain has TRBV29-1 and TRBJ2-5; D unclear. The CDR3 covers 12 residues. V lost 8 bases and J 0 bases, leaving 10 bases between the germline ends. The germline gives CDR1 SQVTM, CDR2 ANQGSEA.

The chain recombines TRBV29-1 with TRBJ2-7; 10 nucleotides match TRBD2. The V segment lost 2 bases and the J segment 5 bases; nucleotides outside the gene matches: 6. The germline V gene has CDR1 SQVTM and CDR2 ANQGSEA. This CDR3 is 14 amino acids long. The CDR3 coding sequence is TGCAGCGTTGAAAGCGGGGGGGGTCAGGACGAGCAGTACTTC. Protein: CSVESGGGQDEQYF.

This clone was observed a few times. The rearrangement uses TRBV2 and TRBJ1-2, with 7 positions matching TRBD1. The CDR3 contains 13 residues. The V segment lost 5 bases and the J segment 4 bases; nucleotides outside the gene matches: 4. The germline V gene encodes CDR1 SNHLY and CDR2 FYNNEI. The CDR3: CASSYRGSYGYTF. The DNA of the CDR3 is TGTGCCAGCAGTTACAGGGGTTCCTATGGCTACACCTTC.

The CDR3 nucleotides are TGTGCCAGCAGCCGGGGCAGTCTCAGCACAGATACGCAGTATTTT. This translates into CASSRGSLSTDTQYF. The chain employs TRBV7-2 and TRBJ2-3, with D possibly called TRBD1 or TRBD2 (5 bases each). The length of the CDR3 is 15 residues. Germline V CDR1 and CDR2: SGHTA, FQGNSA. V was clipped by 5 bases and J by 0 bases, with 12 bases between them.

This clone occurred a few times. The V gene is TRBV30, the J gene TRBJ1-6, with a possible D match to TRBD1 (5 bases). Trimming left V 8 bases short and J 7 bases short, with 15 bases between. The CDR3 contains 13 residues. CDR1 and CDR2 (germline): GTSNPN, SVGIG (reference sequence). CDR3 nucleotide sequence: TGTGCCGAAAATGGGGGGGGGAATTCACCCCTCCACTTT. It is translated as CAENGGGNSPLHF.

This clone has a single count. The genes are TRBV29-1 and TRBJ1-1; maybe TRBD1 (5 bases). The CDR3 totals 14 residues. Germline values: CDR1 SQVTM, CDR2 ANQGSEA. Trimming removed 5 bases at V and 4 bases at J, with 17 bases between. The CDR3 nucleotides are TGCAGCGTTTGGGACTCCCAAAGGGGCACTGAAGCTTTCTTT. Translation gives CSVWDSQRGTEAFF.

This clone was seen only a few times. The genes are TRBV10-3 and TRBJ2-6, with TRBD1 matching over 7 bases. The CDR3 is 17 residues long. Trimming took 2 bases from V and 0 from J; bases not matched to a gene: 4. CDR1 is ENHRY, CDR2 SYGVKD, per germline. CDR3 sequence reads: CAISEGQASSGANVLTF. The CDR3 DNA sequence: TGTGCCATCAGTGAGGGACAGGCAAGCTCTGGGGCCAACGTCCTGACTTTC.

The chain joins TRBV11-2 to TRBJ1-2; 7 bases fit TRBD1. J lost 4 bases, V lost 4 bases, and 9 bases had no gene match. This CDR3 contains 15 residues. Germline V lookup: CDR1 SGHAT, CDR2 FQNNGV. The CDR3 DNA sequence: TGTGCCAGCAGCTCCACAGGGGCGGGAAGCTATGGCTACACCTTC. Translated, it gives CASSSTGAGSYGYTF.

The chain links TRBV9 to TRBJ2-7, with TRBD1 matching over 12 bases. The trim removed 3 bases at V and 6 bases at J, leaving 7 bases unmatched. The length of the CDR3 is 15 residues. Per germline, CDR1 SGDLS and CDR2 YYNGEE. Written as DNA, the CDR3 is TGTGCCAGCAGCGCGAGGGACAGGGGGCATGGCGAGCAGTACTTC. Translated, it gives CASSARDRGHGEQYF.

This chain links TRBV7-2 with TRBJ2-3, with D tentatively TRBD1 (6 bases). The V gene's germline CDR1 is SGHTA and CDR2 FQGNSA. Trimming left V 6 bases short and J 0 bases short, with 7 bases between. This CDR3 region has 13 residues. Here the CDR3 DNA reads TGTGCCAGCAGGACAGGAAGCACAGATACGCAGTATTTT. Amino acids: CASRTGSTDTQYF.

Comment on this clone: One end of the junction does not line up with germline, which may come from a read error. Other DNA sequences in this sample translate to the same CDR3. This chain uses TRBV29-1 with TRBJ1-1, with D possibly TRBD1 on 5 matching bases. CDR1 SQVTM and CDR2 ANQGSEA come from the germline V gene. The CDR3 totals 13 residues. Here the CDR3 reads CSVSQVGVPEAFF. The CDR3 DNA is TGCAGCGTTTCACAGGTAGGAGTCCCTGAAGCCTTCTTT.

The CDR3 nucleotides read TGCAGCGTTGCCACAGGGATCGGTGGCTACACCTTC. It is translated as CSVATGIGGYTF. The chain combines TRBV29-1 with TRBJ1-2; D possibly corresponds to TRBD1 (6 bases). The germline V gene encodes CDR1 SQVTM and CDR2 ANQGSEA. This CDR3 is 12 amino acids long. V lost 4 bases and J 7 bases, leaving 13 bases between the germline ends.

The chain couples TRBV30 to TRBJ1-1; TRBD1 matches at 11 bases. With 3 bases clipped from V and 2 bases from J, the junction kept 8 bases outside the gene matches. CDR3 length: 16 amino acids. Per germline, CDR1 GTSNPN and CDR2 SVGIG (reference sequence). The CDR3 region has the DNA TGTGCCTGGAGGAGGACAGGGGGCGTCGGAAACACTGAAGCTTTCTTT. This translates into CAWRRTGGVGNTEAFF.

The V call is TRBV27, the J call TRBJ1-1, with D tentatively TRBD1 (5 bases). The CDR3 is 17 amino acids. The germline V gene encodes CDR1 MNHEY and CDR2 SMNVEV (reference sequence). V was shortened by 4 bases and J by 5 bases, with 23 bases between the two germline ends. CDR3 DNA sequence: TGTGCCAGCAGTTCCTCCTTTAGCGGCAGAAGGGGAACTGAAGCTTTCTTT. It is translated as CASSSSFSGRRGTEAFF.

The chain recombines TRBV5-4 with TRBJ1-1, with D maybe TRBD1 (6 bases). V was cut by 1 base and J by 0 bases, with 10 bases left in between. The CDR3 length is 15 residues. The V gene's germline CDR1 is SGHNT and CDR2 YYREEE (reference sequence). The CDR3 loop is CASSLPQGMNTEAFF. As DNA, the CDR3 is TGTGCCAGCAGCTTGCCGCAGGGGATGAACACTGAAGCTTTCTTT.

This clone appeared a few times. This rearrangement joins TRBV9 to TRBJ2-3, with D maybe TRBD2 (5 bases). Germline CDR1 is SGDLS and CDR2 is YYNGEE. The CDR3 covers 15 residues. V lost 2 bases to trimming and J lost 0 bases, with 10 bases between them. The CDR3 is CASSVTGSSTDTQYF. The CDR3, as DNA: TGTGCCAGCAGCGTTACGGGATCTAGCACAGATACGCAGTATTTT. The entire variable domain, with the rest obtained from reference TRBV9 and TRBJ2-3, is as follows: DSGVTQTPKHLITATGQRVTLRCSPRSGDLSVYWYQQSLDQGLQFLIQYYNGEERAKGNILERFSAQQFPDLHSELNLSSLELGDSALYFCASSVTGSSTDTQYFGPGTRLTVL.

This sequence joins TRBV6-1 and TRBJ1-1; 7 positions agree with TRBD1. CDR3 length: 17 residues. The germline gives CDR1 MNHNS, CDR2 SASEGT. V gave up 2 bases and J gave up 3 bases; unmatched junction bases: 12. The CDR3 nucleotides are TGTGCCAGCAGTGAACAACAGGGGCGAGGTGCGTACACTGAAGCTTTCTTT. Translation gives CASSEQQGRGAYTEAFF.

The CDR3 here is CASGPEVSYNEQFF. CDR3 DNA: TGTGCCAGCGGCCCCGAGGTCTCCTACAATGAGCAGTTCTTC. The chain is built from TRBV7-9 and TRBJ2-1; D call uncertain. Germline CDR1 SEHNR, CDR2 FQNEAQ (reference sequence). V was trimmed by 8 bases and J by 0 bases, leaving 11 bases between them. This CDR3 comprises 14 residues.

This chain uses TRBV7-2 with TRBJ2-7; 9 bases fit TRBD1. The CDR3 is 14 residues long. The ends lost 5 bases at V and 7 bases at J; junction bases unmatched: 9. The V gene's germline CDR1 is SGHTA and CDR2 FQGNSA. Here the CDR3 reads CASSPHRGQREQYF. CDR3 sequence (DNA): TGTGCCAGCAGCCCCCACAGGGGGCAGAGAGAGCAGTACTTC. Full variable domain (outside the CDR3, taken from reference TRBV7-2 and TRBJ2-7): GAGVSQSPSNKVTEKGKDVELRCDPISGHTALYWYRQSLGQGLEFLIYFQGNSAPDKSGLPSDRFSAERTGGSVSTLTIQRTQQEDSAVYLCASSPHRGQREQYFGPGTRLTVT.

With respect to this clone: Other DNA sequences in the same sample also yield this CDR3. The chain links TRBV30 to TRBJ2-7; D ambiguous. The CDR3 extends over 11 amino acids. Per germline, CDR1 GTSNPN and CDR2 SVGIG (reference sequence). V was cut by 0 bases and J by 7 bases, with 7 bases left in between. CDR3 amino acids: CAWSVLAEQYF. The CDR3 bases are TGTGCCTGGAGTGTACTGGCTGAGCAGTACTTC.

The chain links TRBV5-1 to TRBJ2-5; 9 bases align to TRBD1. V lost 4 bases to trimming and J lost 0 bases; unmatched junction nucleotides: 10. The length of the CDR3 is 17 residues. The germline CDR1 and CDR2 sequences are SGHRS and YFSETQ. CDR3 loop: CASSIGTGTMYQETQYF. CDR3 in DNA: TGCGCCAGCAGCATAGGGACAGGGACCATGTACCAAGAGACCCAGTACTTC.

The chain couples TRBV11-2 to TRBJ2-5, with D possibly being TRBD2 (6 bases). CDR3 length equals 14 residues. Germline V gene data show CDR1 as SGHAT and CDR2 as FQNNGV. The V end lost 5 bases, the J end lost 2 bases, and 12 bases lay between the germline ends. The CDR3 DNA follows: TGTGCCAGCAGCCGGCGGGGCCGTCAAGAGACCCAGTACTTC. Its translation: CASSRRGRQETQYF.

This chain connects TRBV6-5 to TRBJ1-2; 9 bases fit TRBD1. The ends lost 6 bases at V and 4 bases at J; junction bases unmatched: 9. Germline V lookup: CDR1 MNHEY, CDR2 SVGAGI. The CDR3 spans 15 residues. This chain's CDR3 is CASRFRDRATYGYTF. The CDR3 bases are TGTGCCAGCAGATTCCGGGACAGGGCAACCTATGGCTACACCTTC.

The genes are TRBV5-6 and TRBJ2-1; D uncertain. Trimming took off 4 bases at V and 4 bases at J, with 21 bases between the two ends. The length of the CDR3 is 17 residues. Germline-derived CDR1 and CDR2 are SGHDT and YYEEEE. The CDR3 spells CASSPFVWAATYNEQFF. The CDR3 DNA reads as TGTGCCAGCAGCCCATTCGTTTGGGCGGCGACGTACAATGAGCAGTTCTTC. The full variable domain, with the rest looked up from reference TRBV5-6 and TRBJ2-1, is DAGVTQSPTHLIKTRGQQVTLRCSPKSGHDTVSWYQQALGQGPQFIFQYYEEEERQRGNFPDRFSGHQFPNYSSELNVNALLLGDSALYLCASSPFVWAATYNEQFFGPGTRLTVL.

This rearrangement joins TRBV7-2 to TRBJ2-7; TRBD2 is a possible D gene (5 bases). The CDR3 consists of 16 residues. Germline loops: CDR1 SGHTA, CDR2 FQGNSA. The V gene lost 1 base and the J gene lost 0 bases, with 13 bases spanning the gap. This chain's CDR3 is CASSLGGGASSYEQYF. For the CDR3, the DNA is TGTGCCAGCAGCTTAGGAGGAGGAGCCAGCTCCTACGAGCAGTACTTC.

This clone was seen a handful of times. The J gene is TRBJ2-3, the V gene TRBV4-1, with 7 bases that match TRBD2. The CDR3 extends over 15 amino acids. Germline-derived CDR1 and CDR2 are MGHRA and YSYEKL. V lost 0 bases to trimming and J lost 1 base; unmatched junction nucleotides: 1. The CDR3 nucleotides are TGCGCCAGCAGCCAAGATGGGAGGGGCACAGATACGCAGTATTTT. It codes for CASSQDGRGTDTQYF.